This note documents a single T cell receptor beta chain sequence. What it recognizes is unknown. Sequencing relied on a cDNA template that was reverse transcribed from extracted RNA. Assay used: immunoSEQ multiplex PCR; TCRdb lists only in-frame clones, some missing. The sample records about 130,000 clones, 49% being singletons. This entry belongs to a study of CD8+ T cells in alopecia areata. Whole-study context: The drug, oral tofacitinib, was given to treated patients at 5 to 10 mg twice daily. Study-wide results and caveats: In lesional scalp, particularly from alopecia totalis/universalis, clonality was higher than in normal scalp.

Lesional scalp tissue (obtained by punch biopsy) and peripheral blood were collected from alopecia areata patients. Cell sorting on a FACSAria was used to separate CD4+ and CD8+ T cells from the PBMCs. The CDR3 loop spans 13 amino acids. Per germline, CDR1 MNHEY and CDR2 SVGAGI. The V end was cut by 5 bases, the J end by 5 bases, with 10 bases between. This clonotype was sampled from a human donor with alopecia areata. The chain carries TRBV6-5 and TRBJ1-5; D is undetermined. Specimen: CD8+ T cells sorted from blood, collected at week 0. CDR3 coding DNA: TGTGCCAGCAGTCCCTTCCTATATCAGCCCCAGCATTTT. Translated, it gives CASSPFLYQPQHF.